This T cell receptor beta chain was identified during a study of beta chain features in type 1 diabetes (dated by TCRdb to the late 2010s). Concerning the study at large: No differences in mean age, gender distribution, total cell number or subset yield were found between patients and healthy donors. A total of roughly 98,000,000 sorted cells were examined across all samples, and RNA yield correlated strongly with the number of cells per subset. The study compared the TCRB repertoires of sorted circulating CD4+ T cell subsets in recently diagnosed type 1 diabetes patients with those in matched healthy donors. Whereas all 30 or so donors provided naive and central memory subsets, regulatory and stem cell-like memory subsets were isolated from just 8 patients and about eight healthy donors. Study-wide findings and limitations: Because cDNA was sequenced instead of genomic DNA, activated cells with high expression could be over-represented, although the groups did not differ in activation or CD3 levels. Naive, central memory and regulatory TCRB repertoires appeared to be more similar among patients than among healthy donors. PCR might favor shorter templates, but patient and control samples were amplified and corrected together, so any skew would affect both groups equally. Only small numbers of individuals were included in the HLA sub-analyses, which left unresolved whether HLA type had any influence on TCRB rearrangement. Patients with type 1 diabetes made fewer insertions and deleted more nucleotides at VDJ recombination sites, implying thymic rearrangement abnormalities. A moderate but significant shortening of TCRB CDR3 length was observed in type 1 diabetes patients in all four CD4+ subsets.

The germline V gene encodes CDR1 ENHRY and CDR2 SYGVKD. V is pared back by 3 bases and J by 0 bases, with 15 bases lying between the germline termini. Taken from cysteine to phenylalanine, the CDR3 has 16 residues. Of the read, only the CDR3 DNA is kept; its 48 bases are in frame from base 1. This clone was recorded a few times. Its cognate antigen has yet to be identified. Base qualities are not provided; no much larger clone lies one nucleotide away. The entire isolated RNA was reverse transcribed using the High Capacity cDNA Reverse Transcription Kit, and thus expressed TCRB transcripts were sequenced. Naive, central memory and regulatory T cell samples underwent deep immunoSEQ sequencing, averaging approximately 3.3 million total reads per sample. Sorted cells were lysed in RLT buffer and RNA was extracted with DNase-treated RNeasy Micro or Mini kits, depending on cell number. To prevent cross-contamination, every cell subset was processed on its own, while patient and healthy donor samples were processed together. The immunoSEQ multiplex PCR was used to amplify TCRB sequences from cDNA, yielding 87-bp fragments that span the CDR3 region. The amplicons were sequenced using the Illumina HiSeq platform. The study's own analysis went as follows. PCR bias was corrected computationally using synthetic template baselines, and reads within Hamming distance 2 were collapsed, with unmergeable singletons discarded. Reads were aligned against IMGT so that V, D and J genes, CDR3 length and insertions or deletions at six rearrangement sites could be assigned. Within each subset, clonotype counts were normalized to sorted cell number, after which true diversity and Gini coefficients were computed with the tcR R package. The overlap coefficient, calculated on TCRB nucleotide sequences, was used to measure repertoire sharing. Out-of-frame TCRB sequences from naive cells were analyzed as a proxy for the pre-selection repertoire. Imported from immuneACCESS, the table was reduced by TCRdb to in-frame sequences with V and J called. These copies leave out some clones; in studies compared against another copy, an unresolved V gene accounts for under half, and the cause of the remainder is not known. V, J and clone size are those of that table, while D and trimming were read from the DNA. Recorded for this sample are 550,000 to 850,000 clones; roughly an eighth of them occurred a single time. Clones ranked in the top ten supply less than 0.025% of the sample.

From each donor, a single peripheral blood sample of approximately 110 mL on average was drawn into heparinised tubes. Naive, central memory, regulatory and stem cell-like memory CD4+ T cells were sorted on a BD FACSAria II using a panel including CD45RO, CCR7, CD25, CD127, CD95 and CD27. Every sorted population had a purity above 98%. PBMCs were isolated immediately by Lymphoprep density gradient centrifugation and stained directly without culture. Samples were stained and sorted in pairs, with one healthy donor and one patient per experiment, so that batch effects were minimized. Sequenced sample: naive CD4+ T cells from blood. The sample's cell subset or site, from its label and the paper: true naive CD4+ T cells. Recombination joined TRBV10-3 with TRBJ2-7, with the D segment identity uncertain. The receptor was isolated from a man in his late teens or twenties with type 1 diabetes. The DNA reads as follows: TGTGCCATCAGTGATCCAGCCTTGGGCGGCTCCTACGAGCAGTACTTC. Its protein product is CAISDPALGGSYEQYF.